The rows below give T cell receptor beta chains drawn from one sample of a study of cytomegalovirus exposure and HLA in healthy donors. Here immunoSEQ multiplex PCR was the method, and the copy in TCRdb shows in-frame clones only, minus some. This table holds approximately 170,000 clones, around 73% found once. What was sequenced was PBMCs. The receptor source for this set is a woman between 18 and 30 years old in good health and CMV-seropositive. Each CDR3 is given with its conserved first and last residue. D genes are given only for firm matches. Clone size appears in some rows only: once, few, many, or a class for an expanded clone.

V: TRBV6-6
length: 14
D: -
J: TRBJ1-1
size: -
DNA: TGTGCCAGCAGTCAACGTAGCGGGGGGGGAGAAGCTTTCTTT
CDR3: CASSQRSGGGEAFF

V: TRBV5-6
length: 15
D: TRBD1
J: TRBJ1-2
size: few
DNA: TGTGCCAGCAGCTTGGTAGGGGGCGCAGGCTATGGCTACACCTTC
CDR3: CASSLVGGAGYGYTF

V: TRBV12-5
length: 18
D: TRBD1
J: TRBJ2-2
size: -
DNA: TGTGCTAGTGGTTTGGGCCTATTGTTAGAGGGGGCTACCGGGGAGCTGTTTTTT
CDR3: CASGLGLLLEGATGELFF

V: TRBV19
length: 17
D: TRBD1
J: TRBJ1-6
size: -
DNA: TGTGCCAGTTCTCTCAGACAGGGAAAAACCTATAATTCACCCCTCCACTTT
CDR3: CASSLRQGKTYNSPLHF

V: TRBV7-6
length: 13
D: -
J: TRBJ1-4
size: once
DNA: TGTGCCAGCAGCTTAAGCTTAAATGAAAAACTGTTTTTT
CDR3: CASSLSLNEKLFF

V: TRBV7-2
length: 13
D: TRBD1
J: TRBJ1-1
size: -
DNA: TGTGCCAGCAGCTTGACAGGGGGCACTGAAGCTTTCTTT
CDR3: CASSLTGGTEAFF

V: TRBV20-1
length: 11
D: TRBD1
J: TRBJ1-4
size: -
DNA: TGCAGTGCTAGGACAGGGAAGCCCCTGTTTTTT
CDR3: CSARTGKPLFF

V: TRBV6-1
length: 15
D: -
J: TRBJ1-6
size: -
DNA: TGTGCCAGCAGTGAAGTCGGGGTCCTAAATTCACCCCTCCACTTT
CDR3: CASSEVGVLNSPLHF

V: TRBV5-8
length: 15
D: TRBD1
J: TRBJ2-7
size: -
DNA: TGTGCCAGCAGCTCTTCCGGGACAGTCGTCTACGAGCAGTACTTC
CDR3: CASSSSGTVVYEQYF

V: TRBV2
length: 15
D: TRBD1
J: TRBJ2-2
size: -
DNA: TGTGCCAGCATGTGGACAGGGTCGGACACCGGGGAGCTGTTTTTT
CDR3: CASMWTGSDTGELFF

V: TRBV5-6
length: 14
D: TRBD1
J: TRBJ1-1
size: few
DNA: TGTGCCAGCAGCTTGGGGGACAGGAACACTGAAGCTTTCTTT
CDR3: CASSLGDRNTEAFF

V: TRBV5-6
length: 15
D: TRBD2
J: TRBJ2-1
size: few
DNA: TGTGCCAGCAGCTTGGTGGGAGGGTCATGGAATGAGCAGTTCTTC
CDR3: CASSLVGGSWNEQFF

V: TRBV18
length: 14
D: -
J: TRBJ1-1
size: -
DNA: TGTGCCAGCTCGCAAGGGCAGGGTCACACTGAAGCTTTCTTT
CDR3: CASSQGQGHTEAFF

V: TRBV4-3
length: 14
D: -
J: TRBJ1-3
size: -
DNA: TGCGCCAGCAGCCAAGCCCAGGGTGGAAACACCATATATTTT
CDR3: CASSQAQGGNTIYF